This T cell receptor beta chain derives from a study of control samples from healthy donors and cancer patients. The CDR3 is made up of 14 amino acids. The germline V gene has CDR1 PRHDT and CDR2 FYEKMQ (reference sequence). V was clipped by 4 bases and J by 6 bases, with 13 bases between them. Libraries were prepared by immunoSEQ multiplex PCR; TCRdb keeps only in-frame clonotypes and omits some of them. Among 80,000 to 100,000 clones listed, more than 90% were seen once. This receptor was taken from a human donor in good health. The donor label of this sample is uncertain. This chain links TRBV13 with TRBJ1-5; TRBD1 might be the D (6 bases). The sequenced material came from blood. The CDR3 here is CASSSGGKGQPQHF. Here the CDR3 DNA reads TGTGCCAGCAGCTCTGGGGGCAAGGGTCAGCCCCAGCATTTT.